The 3 T cell receptor beta chains given below trace back to one sample, sequenced in a study of blood T cell repertoires in COVID-19. The method was immunoSEQ multiplex PCR; TCRdb's version includes in-frame clones alone and lacks a portion of them. The table has some 170,000 clones, roughly 89% seen once. What was sequenced was peripheral blood. The receptors come from a woman between 70 and 85 years old with COVID-19, enrolled during active disease.

V gene TRBV30 combines with J gene TRBJ2-7; D perhaps matches TRBD1 (6 bases). The CDR3 runs to 13 residues. Germline V CDR1 and CDR2: GTSNPN, SVGIG (reference sequence). Trimming removed 4 bases at V and 2 bases at J, with 12 bases between. Here the CDR3 reads CAWKGTSAYEQYF. CDR3 DNA sequence: TGTGCCTGGAAAGGGACATCAGCCTACGAGCAGTACTTC.

This CDR3 reads CASSQDFGTPSYGYTF. The CDR3 region has the DNA TGCGCCAGCAGCCAAGACTTCGGGACACCCTCATATGGCTACACCTTC. J is TRBJ1-2 and V is TRBV4-3, with D tentatively TRBD1 (6 bases). Germline values: CDR1 LGHNA, CDR2 YSLEER. The V end lost 0 bases, the J end lost 5 bases, and 16 bases lay between the germline ends. CDR3 length equals 16 residues.

The V and J genes are TRBV7-2 and TRBJ2-2; weak D call: TRBD1 (5 bases). In germline, CDR1 is SGHTA, CDR2 FQGNSA. This CDR3 comprises 14 residues. The germline V and J ends were trimmed by 4 bases and 4 bases, with 10 bases remaining between them. Here the CDR3 DNA reads TGTGCCAGCAGCTCCTCCAGGGTCACCGGGGAGCTGTTTTTT. This encodes CASSSSRVTGELFF.